The TCR beta chain under discussion was sequenced for a study of cytomegalovirus exposure and HLA in healthy donors. Overall study: An early release of data contained approximately 85 million unique TCRs, which came from HLA-typed donors.

The V gene end was trimmed by 4 bases and the J gene end by 1 base; junction bases not matched to a gene: 11. Germline CDR1 and CDR2: SGHRS and YFSETQ. This CDR3 is 16 amino acids long. Primers for the PCR totalled 60 Vbeta and 13 Jbeta. The repertoire was sequenced with immunoSEQ multiplex PCR; TCRdb's copy has only in-frame clones and lacks some. The sample holds under 250,000 clones. Findings and caveats of the study: In a later analysis, parvovirus B19, influenza, CMV and Epstein-Barr virus appeared linked to several top co-occurrence clusters. The authors assumed roughly uniform sequencing depth across donors for presence/absence analyses. Later analysis found that TCR beta chains associated with HLA were more clonally expanded than other, equally common chains.

A word on this clone: Its antigen remains unknown.

This TCR derives from a girl aged 2 to 9 in good health and CMV-seropositive. The specimen was PBMCs. V is TRBV5-1 and J is TRBJ2-7; TRBD2 aligns across 7 bases. The CDR3 bases are TGCGCCAGCAGCCCGGAACCACTAGCGAAGTCCTACGAGCAGTACTTC. It codes for CASSPEPLAKSYEQYF.